Given below is one T cell receptor (beta chain) in context. This sample was included in a study of blood T cell repertoires in COVID-19. Study summary: Donors in the United States, Italy and Spain gave samples during acute or convalescent COVID-19. T cells, B-cell-depleted T cells, or PBMCs provided the cDNA or gDNA that served as material.

Germline loops: CDR1 SGHTA, CDR2 FQGNSA. V was trimmed by 1 base and J by 4 bases, leaving 13 bases between them. The CDR3 sequence is 16 residues long. How the authors handled the data: Quantification of nucleated cells was approximated via reference gene primer amplification. Data came from immunoSEQ multiplex PCR; TCRdb stores just in-frame clones and leaves some out. The DNA gave D and trimming, while V, J and clone size come from that table. The sample has some 65,000 clones; about 80% are singletons. The specimen was peripheral blood. The clonotype was recovered from a human donor in a cohort sampled during active COVID-19. The chain employs TRBV7-2 and TRBJ2-2, with D perhaps TRBD2 (5 bases). The CDR3 coding sequence is TGTGCCAGCAGCTTAGGGGAATTAGGGAGCACCGGGGAGCTGTTTTTT. Its translation is CASSLGELGSTGELFF.